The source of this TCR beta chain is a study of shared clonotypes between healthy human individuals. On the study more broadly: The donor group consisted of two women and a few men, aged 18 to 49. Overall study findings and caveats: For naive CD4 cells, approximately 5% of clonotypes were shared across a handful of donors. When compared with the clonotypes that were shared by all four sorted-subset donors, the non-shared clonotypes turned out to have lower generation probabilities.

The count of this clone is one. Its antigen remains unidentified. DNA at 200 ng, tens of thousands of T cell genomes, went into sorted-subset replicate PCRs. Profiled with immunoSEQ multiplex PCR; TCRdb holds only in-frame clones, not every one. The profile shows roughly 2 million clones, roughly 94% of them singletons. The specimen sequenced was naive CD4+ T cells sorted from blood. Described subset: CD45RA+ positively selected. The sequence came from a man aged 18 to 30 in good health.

This CDR3 reads CASSQALAGGPGEQYF. In nucleotides, the CDR3 is TGCGCCAGCAGCCAAGCGCTAGCGGGAGGGCCTGGCGAGCAGTACTTC. The V and J genes are TRBV4-3 and TRBJ2-7; 12 positions agree with TRBD2. CDR1 is LGHNA and CDR2 is YSLEER in the germline V gene. V gave up 1 base and J gave up 6 bases; unmatched junction bases: 7. This CDR3 comprises 16 residues.